This T cell receptor beta chain originates from a study of shared clonotypes between healthy human individuals. This clone came up a few times. Terminally differentiated effector memory CD45RA+ cells were excluded from the naive CD8 cells, which were CD45RO-negative and positively selected for CCR7. The assay was immunoSEQ multiplex PCR, and TCRdb's table has in-frame clones only and misses some. The table includes under 700,000 clones, 85% to 95% detected once. Germline lookup yields CDR1 MGHRA and CDR2 YSYEKL. CDR3 length equals 14 residues. V lost 3 bases, J lost 0 bases, and 9 bases lay in between.

The receptor's source is a young woman in good health. The chain is built from TRBV4-1 and TRBJ2-7, with D tentatively TRBD1 (5 bases). Sequencing was carried out using naive CD8+ T cells sorted from blood. CDR3 in amino acids: CASSHRQSSYEQYF. The CDR3 bases are TGCGCCAGCAGCCATCGACAGTCCTCCTACGAGCAGTACTTC.